This T cell receptor (beta chain) was sequenced during a study of T cells after yellow fever vaccination. Study results and caveats: The study found a weaker secondary response that peaked faster, day 5 versus 15. Subsequent to the booster, the majority of primary-vaccination clones reappeared (under 98% CD4, about 90% CD8).

TCRdb analysed the 5' RACE reads with MiXCR anew, one entry per CDR3 protein. The sample shows 300,000 to 400,000 distinct CDR3 sequences, around 12% of them seen only once. This clonotype was seen only a few times. Its matching antigen is unknown. V was pared by 7 bases and J by 9 bases, with 8 bases of the junction left unmatched. Per the germline V gene, CDR1 is LGHDT and CDR2 is YNNKEL (reference sequence). The CDR3 covers 13 residues. The sequence derives from a man younger than 30 who received the YFV17D yellow fever vaccine. The chain uses TRBV3-1 and TRBJ1-5; 8 bases agree with TRBD1. The sequencing here drew on CD4+ T cells sorted from PBMCs, taken 15 days after the yellow fever booster vaccination. The CDR3 is CASTPDRGAPQHF. Here the CDR3 DNA reads TGTGCCAGCACCCCCGACAGGGGCGCGCCCCAGCATTTT. The full variable domain, in which reference TRBV3-1 and TRBJ1-5 provide the parts outside the CDR3, is DTAVSQTPKYLVTQMGNDKSIKCEQNLGHDTMYWYKQDSKKFLKIMFSYNNKELIINETVPNRFSPKSPDKAHLNLHINSLELGDSAVYFCASTPDRGAPQHFGDGTRLSIL.